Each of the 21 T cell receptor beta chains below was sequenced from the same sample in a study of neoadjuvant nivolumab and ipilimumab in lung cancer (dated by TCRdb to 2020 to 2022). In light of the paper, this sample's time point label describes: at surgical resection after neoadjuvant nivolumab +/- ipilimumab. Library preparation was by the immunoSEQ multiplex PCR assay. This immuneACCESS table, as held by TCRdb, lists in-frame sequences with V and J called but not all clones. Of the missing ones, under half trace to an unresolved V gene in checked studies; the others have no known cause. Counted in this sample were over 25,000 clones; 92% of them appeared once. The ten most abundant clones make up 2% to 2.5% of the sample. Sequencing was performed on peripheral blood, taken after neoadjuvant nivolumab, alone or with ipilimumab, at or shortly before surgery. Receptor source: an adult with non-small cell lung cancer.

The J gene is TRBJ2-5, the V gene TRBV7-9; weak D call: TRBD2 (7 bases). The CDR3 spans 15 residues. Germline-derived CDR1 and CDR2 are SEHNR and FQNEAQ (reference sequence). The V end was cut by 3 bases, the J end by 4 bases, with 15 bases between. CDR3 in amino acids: CASSFGGLESETQYF. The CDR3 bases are TGTGCCAGCAGCTTCGGGGGGCTCGAATCAGAGACCCAGTACTTC.

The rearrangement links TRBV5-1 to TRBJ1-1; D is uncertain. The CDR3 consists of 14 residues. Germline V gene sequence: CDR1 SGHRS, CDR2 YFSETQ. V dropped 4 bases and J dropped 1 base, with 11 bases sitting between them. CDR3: CASSPGIQNTEAFF. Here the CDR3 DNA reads TGCGCCAGCAGCCCAGGAATACAGAACACTGAAGCTTTCTTT.

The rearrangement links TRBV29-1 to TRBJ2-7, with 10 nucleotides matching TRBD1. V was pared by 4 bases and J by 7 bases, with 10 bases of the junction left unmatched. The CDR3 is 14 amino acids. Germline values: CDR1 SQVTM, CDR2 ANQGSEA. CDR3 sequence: CSVVGDRGSWEQYF. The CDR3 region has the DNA TGCAGCGTTGTTGGGGACAGGGGATCATGGGAGCAGTACTTC.

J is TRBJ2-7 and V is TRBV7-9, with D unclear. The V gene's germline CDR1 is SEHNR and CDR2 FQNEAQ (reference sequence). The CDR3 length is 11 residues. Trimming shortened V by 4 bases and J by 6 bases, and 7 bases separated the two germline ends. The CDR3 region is CASSSPGEQYF. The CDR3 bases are TGTGCCAGCAGCTCACCGGGCGAGCAGTACTTC.

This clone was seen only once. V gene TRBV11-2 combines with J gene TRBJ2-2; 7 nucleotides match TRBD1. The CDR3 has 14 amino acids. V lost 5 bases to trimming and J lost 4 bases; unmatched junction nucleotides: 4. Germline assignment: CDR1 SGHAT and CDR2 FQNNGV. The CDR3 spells CASSQTGTTGELFF. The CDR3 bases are TGTGCCAGCAGCCAGACAGGGACCACCGGGGAGCTGTTTTTT.

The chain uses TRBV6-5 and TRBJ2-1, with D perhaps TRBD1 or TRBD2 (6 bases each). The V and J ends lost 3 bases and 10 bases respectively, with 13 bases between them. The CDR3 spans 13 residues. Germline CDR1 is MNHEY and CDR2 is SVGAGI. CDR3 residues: CASSYSLGGEQFF. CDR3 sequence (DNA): TGTGCCAGCAGTTATTCCTTGGGGGGCGAGCAGTTCTTC.

The CDR3 here is CASSPEDRGYGYTF. As DNA, the CDR3 is TGTGCCAGCAGTCCGGAGGACAGGGGCTATGGCTACACCTTC. The chain combines TRBV5-4 with TRBJ1-2, with 9 positions matching TRBD1. This CDR3 has 14 amino acids. Germline-derived CDR1 and CDR2 are SGHNT and YYREEE (reference sequence). V trimming: 5 bases; J trimming: 4 bases; junction bases outside the gene matches: 6.

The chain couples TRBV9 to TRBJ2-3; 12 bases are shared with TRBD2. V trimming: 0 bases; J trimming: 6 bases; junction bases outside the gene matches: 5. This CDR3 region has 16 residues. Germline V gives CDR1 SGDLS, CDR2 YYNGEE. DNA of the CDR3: TGTGCCAGCAGCGTAGGAACTAGCGGGAGGTTGGATACGCAGTATTTT. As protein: CASSVGTSGRLDTQYF.

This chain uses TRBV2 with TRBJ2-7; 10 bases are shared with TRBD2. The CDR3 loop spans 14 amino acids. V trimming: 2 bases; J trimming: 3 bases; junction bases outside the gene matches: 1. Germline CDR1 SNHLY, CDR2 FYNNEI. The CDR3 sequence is CASSELAGVYEQYF. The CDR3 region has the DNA TGTGCCAGCAGTGAACTAGCGGGAGTCTACGAGCAGTACTTC.

The CDR3 region is CASSLVPPWFSQSTDTQYF. The DNA for the CDR3 is TGTGCCAGCAGCTTGGTCCCACCGTGGTTTTCTCAGAGCACAGATACGCAGTATTTT. This chain joins TRBV5-6 and TRBJ2-3; the D is unclear. There are 19 residues in the CDR3. Germline V gives CDR1 SGHDT, CDR2 YYEEEE. Trimming shortened V by 0 bases and J by 0 bases, and 20 bases separated the two germline ends. The full variable domain, completed using reference TRBV5-6 and TRBJ2-3, is DAGVTQSPTHLIKTRGQQVTLRCSPKSGHDTVSWYQQALGQGPQFIFQYYEEEERQRGNFPDRFSGHQFPNYSSELNVNALLLGDSALYLCASSLVPPWFSQSTDTQYFGPGTRLTVL.

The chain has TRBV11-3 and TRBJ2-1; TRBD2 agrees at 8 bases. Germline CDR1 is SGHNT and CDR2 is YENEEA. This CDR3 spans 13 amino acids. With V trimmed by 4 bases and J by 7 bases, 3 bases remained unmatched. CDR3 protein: CASSYSGINEQFF. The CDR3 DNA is TGTGCCAGCAGCTATAGCGGGATAAATGAGCAGTTCTTC.

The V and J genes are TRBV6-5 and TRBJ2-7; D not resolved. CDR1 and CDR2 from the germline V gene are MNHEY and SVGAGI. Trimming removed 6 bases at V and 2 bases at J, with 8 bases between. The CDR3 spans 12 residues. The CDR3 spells CASRRGAYEQYF. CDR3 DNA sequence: TGTGCCAGCAGACGTGGCGCCTACGAGCAGTACTTC.

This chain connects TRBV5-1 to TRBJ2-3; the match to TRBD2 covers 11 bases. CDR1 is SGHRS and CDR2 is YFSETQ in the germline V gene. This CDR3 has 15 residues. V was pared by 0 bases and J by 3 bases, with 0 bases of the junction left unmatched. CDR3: CASSLVAGGTDTQYF. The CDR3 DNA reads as TGCGCCAGCAGCTTGGTAGCGGGAGGGACAGATACGCAGTATTTT. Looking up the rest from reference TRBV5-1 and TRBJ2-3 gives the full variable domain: KAGVTQTPRYLIKTRGQQVTLSCSPISGHRSVSWYQQTPGQGLQFLFEYFSETQRNKGNFPGRFSGRQFSNSRSEMNVSTLELGDSALYLCASSLVAGGTDTQYFGPGTRLTVL.

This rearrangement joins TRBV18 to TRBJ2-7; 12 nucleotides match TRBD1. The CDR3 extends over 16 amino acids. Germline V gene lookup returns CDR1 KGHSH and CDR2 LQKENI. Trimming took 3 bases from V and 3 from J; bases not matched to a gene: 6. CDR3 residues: CASSPPGTGGYYEQYF. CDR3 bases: TGTGCCAGCTCACCCCCCGGGACAGGGGGCTACTACGAGCAGTACTTC.

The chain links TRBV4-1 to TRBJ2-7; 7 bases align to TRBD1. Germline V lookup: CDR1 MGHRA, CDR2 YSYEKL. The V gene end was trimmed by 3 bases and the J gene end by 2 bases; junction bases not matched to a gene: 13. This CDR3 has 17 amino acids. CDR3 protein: CASSQTLVRGPPYEQYF. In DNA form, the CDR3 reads TGCGCCAGCAGCCAGACACTAGTGAGGGGGCCTCCCTACGAGCAGTACTTC.

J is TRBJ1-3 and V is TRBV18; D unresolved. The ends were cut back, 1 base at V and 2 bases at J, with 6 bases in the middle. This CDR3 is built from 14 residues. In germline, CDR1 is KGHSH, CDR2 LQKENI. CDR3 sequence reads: CASSPQGTGNTIYF. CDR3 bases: TGTGCCAGCTCACCACAGGGAACTGGAAACACCATATATTTT. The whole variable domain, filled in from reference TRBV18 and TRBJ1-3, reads NAGVMQNPRHLVRRRGQEARLRCSPMKGHSHVYWYRQLPEEGLKFMVYLQKENIIDESGMPKERFSAEFPKEGPSILRIQQVVRGDSAAYFCASSPQGTGNTIYFGEGSWLTVV.

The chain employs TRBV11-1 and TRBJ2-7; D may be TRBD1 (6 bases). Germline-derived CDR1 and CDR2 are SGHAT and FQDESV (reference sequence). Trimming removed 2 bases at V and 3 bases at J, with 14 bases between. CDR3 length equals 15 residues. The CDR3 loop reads CASSLSTGTHYEQYF. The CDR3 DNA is TGTGCCAGCAGCTTATCTACAGGGACCCACTACGAGCAGTACTTC.

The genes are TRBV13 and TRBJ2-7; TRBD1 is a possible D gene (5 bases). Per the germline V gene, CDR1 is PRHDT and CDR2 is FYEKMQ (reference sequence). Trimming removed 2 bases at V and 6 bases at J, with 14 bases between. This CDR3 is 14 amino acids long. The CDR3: CASSLPSLRGEQYF. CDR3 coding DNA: TGTGCCAGCAGCTTACCATCCCTAAGGGGCGAGCAGTACTTC.

The CDR3 DNA sequence: TGTGCCAGCGTGGACAGGGGGTTTGAAGCTTTCTTT. It translates to CASVDRGFEAFF. The chain is built from TRBV7-9 and TRBJ1-1, with 10 positions matching TRBD1. After removal of 8 bases from V and 7 bases from J, the junction contained 4 bases not matched to a gene. Germline CDR1 reads SEHNR; CDR2 reads FQNEAQ (reference sequence). The length of the CDR3 is 12 residues.

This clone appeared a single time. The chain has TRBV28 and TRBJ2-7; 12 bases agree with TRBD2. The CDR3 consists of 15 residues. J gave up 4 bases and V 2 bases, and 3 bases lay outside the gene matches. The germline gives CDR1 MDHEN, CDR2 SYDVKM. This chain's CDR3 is CASSLRTSGNYEQYF. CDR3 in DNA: TGTGCCAGCAGTTTAAGGACTAGCGGGAATTACGAGCAGTACTTC.

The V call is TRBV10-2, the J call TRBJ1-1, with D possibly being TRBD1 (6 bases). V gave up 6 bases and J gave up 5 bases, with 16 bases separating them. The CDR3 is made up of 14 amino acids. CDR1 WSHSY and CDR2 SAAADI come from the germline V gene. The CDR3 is CASRPPNRDTEAFF. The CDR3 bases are TGCGCCAGCAGGCCCCCCAACAGGGATACTGAAGCTTTCTTT.